This T cell receptor (beta chain) was sequenced during a study of human T cells and chemical hapten exposure. For the study at large: Patch tests applied 0.01% DPC to the upper back, read at 6 days. Study-level points and caveats: Versus controls, expanded TCRs had significantly more large CDR3 similarity clusters.

This clonotype was seen a few times. Its antigen is unknown. Individual cDNA molecules each carried unique molecular identifiers attached by the library. One entry per CDR3 protein, called by TCRdb with MiXCR from the RACE reads. The sample shows 150,000 to 200,000 distinct CDR3 sequences, almost 30% of them seen only once. This CDR3 has 15 residues. Germline V gene data show CDR1 as LNHNV and CDR2 as YYDKDF (reference sequence). V lost 1 base and J lost 8, with 14 bases in between. Sample time point: pre-sensitization, week 0. The treatment denotes: therapeutic diphenylcyclopropenone sensitization with weekly scalp DPC.

The chain is built from TRBV15 and TRBJ2-2; unclear D gene. The receptor was derived from a woman aged 25 to 45 with alopecia areata. Some clones in this sample may be carry-over from other donors' samples. Sequencing used whole blood, obtained in connection with sensitization to the hapten diphenylcyclopropenone (DPC). CDR3 bases: TGTGCCACCAGCAGAGTCAGGCAGACGGGTGGGGAGCTGTTTTTT. Translating gives CATSRVRQTGGELFF.